The sample holds one count of the clone carrying this T cell receptor (beta chain). This entry belongs to a study of T cells in localized non-small cell lung cancer. Sequencing was performed with immunoSEQ multiplex PCR; in TCRdb, only in-frame clones are kept and a portion is missing. The table includes fewer than 100,000 clones, approximately 88% detected once. Per the germline V gene, CDR1 is KGHSH and CDR2 is LQKENI. This CDR3 has 14 amino acids. V lost 2 bases and J lost 0, with 7 bases in between. This clonotype was obtained from a man between 35 and 75 years old with stage I squamous cell lung carcinoma. The material sequenced was peripheral blood, taken before any cancer treatment. The chain carries TRBV18 and TRBJ1-2; D is undetermined. For the CDR3, the DNA is TGTGCCAGCTCACCATTGAGCGCTAACTATGGCTACACCTTC. It translates to CASSPLSANYGYTF.